This T cell receptor beta chain was recovered during a study of blood T cell repertoires in COVID-19. Study details: T cells, B-cell-depleted T cells, or PBMCs provided the cDNA or gDNA that served as material.

Measured with immunoSEQ multiplex PCR; TCRdb has only the in-frame clones, and not every one. The sample consists of 200,000 to 250,000 clones, roughly 80% of them appearing once. The CDR3 is 15 amino acids. V was clipped by 6 bases and J by 2 bases, with 14 bases between them. Per germline, CDR1 LNHDA and CDR2 SQIVND (reference sequence). The sample taken for sequencing was peripheral blood. This clonotype was obtained from a man younger than 45 with active or convalescent COVID-19. The V gene is TRBV19, the J gene TRBJ1-5; tentative D call: TRBD1 (6 bases). The CDR3 nucleotides are TGTGCCAGTAGGCCCACAGGGTTGGGCAATCAGCCCCAGCATTTT. Translating gives CASRPTGLGNQPQHF. The whole variable domain, filled in from reference TRBV19 and TRBJ1-5, reads DGGITQSPKYLFRKEGQNVTLSCEQNLNHDAMYWYRQDPGQGLRLIYYSQIVNDFQKGDIAEGYSVSREKKESFPLTVTSAQKNPTAFYLCASRPTGLGNQPQHFGDGTRLSIL.